This T cell receptor (beta chain) is from a study of T cells after yellow fever vaccination. General study findings and limits: Abundant clonotypes (contaminants from the bulk population) could be present in FACS-sorted repertoires. Relatively few clonotypes were ones that appeared in both CD4 and CD8 compartments. Faster peaking, at day 5 versus 15, marked a secondary response that was weaker.

5'RACE template switching generated TCR cDNA, adding a universal primer site and UMIs. From the 5' RACE reads, TCRdb called clonotypes with MiXCR, one entry per CDR3 protein. This table holds 310,000 or so distinct CDR3 sequences, 6.8% found once. On this clonotype itself: No antigen is known for it.

This CDR3 region has 16 residues. The germline CDR1 and CDR2 sequences are MDHEN and SYDVKM. V lost 1 base to trimming and J lost 5 bases, with 18 bases between them. This TCR derives from a man between 18 and 29 years old who received the YFV17D yellow fever vaccine. The J gene is TRBJ2-7, the V gene TRBV28; D remains ambiguous. Source: PBMCs, taken 35 to 50 days after the first yellow fever vaccination. CDR3 bases: TGTGCCAGCAGTTTATTTCTTGGCAGGTTCCCCCACGAGCAGTACGTC. Translating it yields CASSLFLGRFPHEQYV.